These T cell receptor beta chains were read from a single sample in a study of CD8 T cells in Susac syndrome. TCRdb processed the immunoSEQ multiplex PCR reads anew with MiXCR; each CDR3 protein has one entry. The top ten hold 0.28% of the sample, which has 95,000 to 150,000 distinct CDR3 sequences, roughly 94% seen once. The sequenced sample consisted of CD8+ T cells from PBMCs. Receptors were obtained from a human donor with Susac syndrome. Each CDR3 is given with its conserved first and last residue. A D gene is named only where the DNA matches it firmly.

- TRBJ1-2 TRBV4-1 TGCGCCAGCAGCCAAGAATCCGGGCTTAATGGCTACACCTTC CASSQESGLNGYTF
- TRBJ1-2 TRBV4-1 TGCGCCAGCAGCCAACCCTCAGCCTACTATGGCTACACCTTC CASSQPSAYYGYTF
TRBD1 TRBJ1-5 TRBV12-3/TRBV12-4 TGTGCCAGCAGTTTAATGGGACAGGGGGCTGTTCAGCCCCAGCATTTT CASSLMGQGAVQPQHF
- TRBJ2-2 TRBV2 TGTGCCACCCAACTAGCAGCCGGGGAGCTGTTTTTT CATQLAAGELFF
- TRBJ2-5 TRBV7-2 TGTGCCAGCAGCCCGGCCTCCCCTATACGGGAGACCCAGTACTTC CASSPASPIRETQYF
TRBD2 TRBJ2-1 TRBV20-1 TGCAGTGCTAAGGGACTAGCGGGTAGCAATGAGCAGTTCTTC CSAKGLAGSNEQFF
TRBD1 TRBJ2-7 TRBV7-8 TGTGCCAGCAGCATTGGACAGGGACCGGCCTACGAGCAGTACTTC CASSIGQGPAYEQYF
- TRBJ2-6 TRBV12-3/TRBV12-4 TGTGCCAGCAGTTTAGCGGAGGACGGGACCACACACTCTGGGGCCAACGTCCTGACTTTC CASSLAEDGTTHSGANVLTF
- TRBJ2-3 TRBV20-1 TGCAGTGCTAGACGGGCCAGAGGATACACAGATACGCAGTATTTT CSARRARGYTDTQYF
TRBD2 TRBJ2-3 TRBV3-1 TGTGCCAGCAGTGGACTAGCGGGGGCCTTCACAGATACGCAGTATTTT CASSGLAGAFTDTQYF
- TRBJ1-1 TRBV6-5 TGTGCCAGCAGTTACTCTCCCGGGAACACTGAAGCTTTCTTT CASSYSPGNTEAFF
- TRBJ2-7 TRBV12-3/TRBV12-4 TGTGCCAGCAGCGAGGAACGTAGCGAGCAGTACTTC CASSEERSEQYF